This TCR beta chain derives from a study of T cells in Graves' hyperthyroidism and ophthalmopathy. The study's findings and limits: Stable hyperthyroidism was told apart from ophthalmopathy by a model built on 13 V-J features. In blood, most of the thyroid clonotypes expanded above 0.001 were also present.

Patients were excluded because of uncontrolled infection, other autoimmune disease, pregnancy or lactation. Diagnoses used clinical symptoms, serum thyroxine and TRAb, thyroid ultrasound and orbital computed tomography. V lost 5 bases, J lost 1 base, and 12 bases lay in between. The CDR3 loop spans 15 amino acids. Amplification of TCR beta CDR3 regions was performed using RNA transcripts as template. HTBI primers were used for first-round RT-PCR of the TCR CDR3. TCRdb reprocessed the multiplex PCR reads via MiXCR and lists one record per CDR3 protein. The table includes roughly 510,000 distinct CDR3 sequences, 40% to 50% detected once. Many counts were recorded for this clonotype. The antigen remains undetermined.

The sequence was obtained from an adult woman with Graves' disease, either hyperthyroidism or ophthalmopathy (not recorded which). The chain couples TRBV12-3 or TRBV12-4 to TRBJ1-5, with TRBD1 as a possible D gene (5 bases). Sequencing input: peripheral blood or thyroid tissue (not recorded which). DNA of the CDR3: TGTGCCAGCAGTGGGCCCGGGGGAAGCAATCAGCCCCAGCATTTT. Amino acid sequence: CASSGPGGSNQPQHF.